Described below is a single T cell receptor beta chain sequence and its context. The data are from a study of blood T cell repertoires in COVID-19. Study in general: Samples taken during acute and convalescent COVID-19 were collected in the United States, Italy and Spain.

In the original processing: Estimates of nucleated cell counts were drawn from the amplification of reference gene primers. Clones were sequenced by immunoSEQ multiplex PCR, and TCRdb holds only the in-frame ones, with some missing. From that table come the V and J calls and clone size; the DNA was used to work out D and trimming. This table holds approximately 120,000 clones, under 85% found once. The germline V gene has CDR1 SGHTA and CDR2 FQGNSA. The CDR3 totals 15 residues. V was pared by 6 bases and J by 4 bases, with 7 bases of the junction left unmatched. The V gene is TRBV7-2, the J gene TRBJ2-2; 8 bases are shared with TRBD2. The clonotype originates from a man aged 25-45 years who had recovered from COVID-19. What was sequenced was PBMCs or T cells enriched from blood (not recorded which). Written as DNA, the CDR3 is TGTGCCAGCAGGCCCGGGGGGGGGCCCACCGGGGAGCTGTTTTTT. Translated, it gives CASRPGGGPTGELFF.